These 26 T cell receptor beta chains share one sample of origin, sequenced in a study of tumor-infiltrating lymphocytes in primary liver carcinoma. Total RNA and DNA came together from 20-30 mg of bulk tissue without cell sorting. TCR beta cDNA was prepared out of roughly 520 ng total RNA by means of a constant-region primer. Three nested multiplex PCR rounds of slightly modified ARM-PCR generated TCR beta libraries. It was with TRBV1-TRBV30 forward primers and a C-beta reverse primer that the first two PCR rounds were run, at around 10 cycles each. TCRdb re-called the multiplex PCR reads through MiXCR, storing one row per CDR3 protein. The table records approximately 100,000 distinct CDR3 sequences, about 62% of them present only once. Sequenced: liver tumor tissue from sampling region 2. This sample's subset: tumor region T2, inferior pole. Source of these receptors: a woman aged 60-75 years with primary liver carcinoma and hepatitis B virus infection.

As concerns this clonotype: A much larger clone differs from this one at a single base, so this may be a read error. Without the conserved terminal phenylalanine or tryptophan, this CDR3 likely stems from a read error. The genes are TRBV5-1 and TRBJ2-1; maybe TRBD2 (7 bases). V was cut by 4 bases and J by 10 bases, with 18 bases left in between. CDR3 length: 14 residues. CDR1 and CDR2 from the germline V gene are SGHRS and YFSETQ. CDR3 protein: CASSHEGGAWEQFI. CDR3 coding DNA: TGCGCCAGCAGCCACGAGGGGGGGGCGTGGGAGCAGTTCATC.

Note on this clonotype: One end of the junction is discordant with germline, which a read error may explain. CDR3 loop: CARSLTYGRGYRGEQFF. The CDR3 nucleotides read TGTGCCAGAAGCTTAACCTACGGACGGGGGTACAGGGGTGAGCAGTTCTTC. This chain connects TRBV11-2 to TRBJ2-1, with D possibly matching TRBD1 (7 bases). There are 17 residues in the CDR3. The germline V gene encodes CDR1 SGHAT and CDR2 FQNNGV. The entire variable domain, with the rest obtained from reference TRBV11-2 and TRBJ2-1, is as follows: EAGVAQSPRYKIIEKRQSVAFWCNPISGHATLYWYQQILGQGPKLLIQFQNNGVVDDSQLPKDRFSAERLKGVDSTLKIQPAKLEDSAVYLCARSLTYGRGYRGEQFFGPGTRLTVL.

The chain uses TRBV6-1 and TRBJ2-7; possible D gene TRBD1, 6 bases. Germline CDR1 reads MNHNS; CDR2 reads SASEGT. There are 11 residues in the CDR3. The CDR3 here is CAISYRDEQYF. The CDR3 DNA sequence: TGTGCTATCAGTTACAGGGACGAGCAGTACTTC.

The gene calls are TRBV11-3 and TRBJ2-7; D may match TRBD1 or TRBD2 (5 bases each). This CDR3 has 15 amino acids. Germline V CDR1 and CDR2: SGHNT, YENEEA. The V end lost 0 bases, the J end lost 10 bases, and 19 bases lay between the germline ends. In nucleotides, the CDR3 is TGTGCCAGCAGCTTAGAATCGGGCCGGGCCTGGGACCAGTACTTC. Translation: CASSLESGRAWDQYF.

With regard to this clonotype: One end of the junction varies from germline; a read error may be responsible. This chain connects TRBV5-1 to TRBJ2-1, with D possibly called TRBD1 or TRBD2 (5 bases each). The CDR3 consists of 18 residues. Germline values: CDR1 SGHRS, CDR2 YFSETQ. The CDR3 coding sequence is TGCGCCAGCAGCTTGTTTCCGAGGGGCGGAAGCTCCTACAATGAGCGGTTCTTC. It encodes CASSLFPRGGSSYNERFF.

In the case of this clonotype: A clone one base away is much larger, so this may be a read error. This rearrangement joins TRBV28 to TRBJ2-3, with a tentative D call TRBD2 (5 bases). Germline V gene lookup returns CDR1 MDHEN and CDR2 SYDVKM. This CDR3 contains 16 residues. The CDR3 DNA reads as TGTGCCAACAGTCTAGTACTAGTATCGGACACAGATACGCAGTATTTT. Translation gives CANSLVLVSDTDTQYF.

As regards this clonotype: It may be a read error: a sequence one base away is much more abundant. In this CDR3 the conserved last residue, phenylalanine or tryptophan, is missing, so a read error is likely. The chain joins TRBV6-1 to TRBJ1-1; D uncertain. Germline lookup yields CDR1 MNHNS and CDR2 SASEGT. CDR3 size: 11 residues. The V end was cut by 2 bases, the J end by 7 bases, with 5 bases between. The CDR3 nucleotides are TGTGCCAGCAGTGAATGGGGTGAAGCTTTCCTT. It translates to CASSEWGEAFL.

Concerning this clonotype itself: The junction does not match germline at one end; this may be a read error. The chain combines TRBV29-1 with TRBJ1-1; D gene uncertain. This CDR3 is 12 amino acids long. CDR1 and CDR2 from the germline V gene are SQVTM and ANQGSEA. The CDR3 loop is CSVEDVNTEALF. CDR3 DNA sequence: TGCAGCGTCGAGGACGTGAACACTGAAGCTCTCTTT.

This clonotype is medium-sized by share. This chain uses TRBV11-2 with TRBJ2-3, with D uncertain. Germline CDR1 is SGHAT and CDR2 is FQNNGV. The V and J ends lost 6 bases and 0 bases respectively, with 13 bases between them. The CDR3 totals 15 residues. The CDR3 loop reads CASRPTASSTDTQYF. The CDR3 nucleotides read TGTGCCAGCAGGCCGACGGCGTCTAGCACAGATACGCAGTATTTT.

This clonotype has ten or more counts. The genes are TRBV5-5 and TRBJ2-5, with 11 bases aligning to TRBD2. V was pared by 0 bases and J by 1 base, with 5 bases of the junction left unmatched. Germline V gives CDR1 SGHKS, CDR2 YYEKEE (reference sequence). This CDR3 region has 17 residues. The CDR3 is CASSLVPSGRPQETQYF. CDR3 DNA: TGTGCCAGCAGCTTGGTGCCTAGCGGGAGGCCCCAAGAGACCCAGTACTTC.

As concerns this clonotype: Just one base apart from a much larger clone, this may be a read error. The rearrangement links TRBV6-2 or TRBV6-3 to TRBJ2-1, with TRBD2 matching over 7 bases. The germline V gene encodes CDR1 MNHEY and CDR2 SVGEGT. CDR3 length: 14 residues. The J segment lost 4 bases and the V segment lost 7 bases, leaving 7 bases of the junction unmatched. CDR3: CASTTTSVYNEQFF. The CDR3 DNA sequence: TGTGCCAGCACCACTACTAGCGTGTACAATGAGCAGTTCTTC.

Notes on this clonotype: In this CDR3 the conserved last residue, phenylalanine or tryptophan, is missing, so a read error is likely. The DNA is left out, because the CDR3 cannot be placed on it with certainty; the CDR3 is given as TCRdb lists it. The J gene is TRBJ1-5, the V gene TRBV30; TRBD1, the D gene given by the table, was not confirmed from the DNA. The CDR3 has 14 residues if both end residues are counted. Germline V CDR1 and CDR2: GTSNPN, SVGIG (reference sequence). This CDR3 is CAWSVGQPNQPRHS.

Note on this clonotype: A junction boundary mismatches the germline segment, possibly from a read error. The chain uses TRBV28 and TRBJ2-2; D may match TRBD1 or TRBD2 (6 bases each). The length of the CDR3 is 15 residues. Per germline, CDR1 MDHEN and CDR2 SYDVKM. The CDR3 bases are TGTGCCAGCAGTAAAGGGGGACTCCACACCGGGGACCTGTTTTTT. It is translated as CASSKGGLHTGDLFF.

In this sample, this clonotype turned up many times. The V and J genes are TRBV7-9 and TRBJ1-6; unclear D gene. The length of the CDR3 is 15 residues. Germline CDR1 and CDR2: SEHNR and FQNEAQ (reference sequence). Trimming stripped 5 bases from V and 7 bases from J, with 15 bases between. The CDR3 region is CASSLEAGGNSPLHF. The CDR3 DNA reads TGTGCCAGCAGCCTAGAGGCAGGCGGAAATTCACCCCTCCACTTT.

With regard to this clonotype: No conserved phenylalanine or tryptophan is present at the end of the CDR3, so a read error is the likely explanation. The chain links TRBV7-9 to TRBJ2-3, with 10 bases matching TRBD1. Germline values: CDR1 SEHNR, CDR2 FQNEAQ (reference sequence). The CDR3 has 17 residues. V shed 4 bases and J 5 bases; nucleotides not matched to a gene: 12. CDR3 coding DNA: TGTGCCAGCAGCTCACTATTACCGGGACAGGGGAGAGATACGCAGTATTAT. Encoded protein: CASSSLLPGQGRDTQYY.

As to this clonotype: Lacking the conserved final phenylalanine or tryptophan, this CDR3 likely reflects a read error. For the CDR3, the DNA is TGCAGCGTTGAGCCCCTATCCGTCGCAGATACGCAGCATTAT. It yields the protein CSVEPLSVADTQHY. V is TRBV29-1 and J is TRBJ2-3, with unresolved D. The J call may be wrong; the DNA end is better matched by TRBJ1-5. The CDR3 consists of 14 residues. Per germline, CDR1 SQVTM and CDR2 ANQGSEA.

In its sample, this clonotype was seen a few times. This rearrangement joins TRBV12-3 or TRBV12-4 to TRBJ2-1, with D possibly matching TRBD2 (5 bases). The V end was cut by 3 bases, the J end by 0 bases, with 9 bases between. The length of the CDR3 is 15 residues. The CDR3 DNA reads TGTGCCAGCAGTTTGAGGGTGAGCTCCTACAATGAGCAGTTCTTC. This gives the protein CASSLRVSSYNEQFF.

Of note for this clonotype: One end of the junction does not line up with germline, which may come from a read error. The gene calls are TRBV24-1 and TRBJ2-3; TRBD2 matches 8 bases. Looked up from germline, CDR1 is KGHDR and CDR2 is SFDVKD. This CDR3 has 16 amino acids. CDR3 nucleotides: TGTGCCACCAGTGGGGCGGGAGGAGGAGGCACAGATACGCATTATTTC. Translating gives CATSGAGGGGTDTHYF.

A note on this clonotype: In this CDR3 the conserved last residue, phenylalanine or tryptophan, is missing, so a read error is likely. The chain joins TRBV11-1 to TRBJ2-1; D is ambiguous. This CDR3 comprises 13 residues. Looked up from germline, CDR1 is SGHAT and CDR2 is FQDESV (reference sequence). The CDR3 nucleotides are TGTGCTAGCAGCTTAGGCACGGATAATGAGCAGTTCTTA. It codes for CASSLGTDNEQFL.

A note on this clonotype: The junction departs from germline at one end; a sequencing error may be responsible. The V and J genes are TRBV6-6 and TRBJ2-5, with TRBD2 matching over 9 bases. This CDR3 region has 16 residues. Germline lookup yields CDR1 MNHNY and CDR2 SVGAGI (reference sequence). The CDR3 is CATRGGRGGYQETKYF. The CDR3 nucleotides read TGTGCCACCCGTGGCGGGAGGGGAGGTTACCAAGAGACCAAGTACTTC.

About this clonotype itself: A read error is possible here, since a much larger clone lies one base away. The chain couples TRBV7-9 to TRBJ1-1; D is uncertain. Germline V CDR1 and CDR2: SEHNR, FQNEAQ (reference sequence). The CDR3 covers 14 residues. The CDR3 DNA follows: TGTGCCAGCTGCTTAATGTCAGAGAACACTGAAGCTTTCTTT. Translating gives CASCLMSENTEAFF.

About this clonotype itself: Mismatch with germline at one junction end may stem from a read error. The chain recombines TRBV11-3 with TRBJ1-1; D might be TRBD1 (6 bases). The CDR3 sequence is 14 residues long. Germline-derived CDR1 and CDR2 are SGHNT and YENEEA. The CDR3 protein is CASSPEGDYTVALF. The CDR3 nucleotides read TGTGCCAGCAGCCCGGAGGGGGATTACACTGTAGCTCTCTTT.

As regards this clonotype: Relative to the germline gene, one junction end is altered; a read error may explain this. The chain uses TRBV11-3 and TRBJ2-3; TRBD1 is a possible D gene (5 bases). Germline V gene lookup returns CDR1 SGHNT and CDR2 YENEEA. The length of the CDR3 is 15 residues. This CDR3 reads CTGSLDRHTTGTQYF. The CDR3 nucleotides are TGTACCGGCAGCTTAGATCGACATACTACAGGTACGCAGTATTTT.

The rearrangement uses TRBV7-3 and TRBJ1-1, with 9 bases fitting TRBD1. V was pared by 5 bases and J by 7 bases, with 8 bases of the junction left unmatched. CDR3 length equals 14 residues. The V gene's germline CDR1 is SGHTA and CDR2 FQGTGA. The CDR3 loop is CASSRDRELDEAFF. The CDR3 nucleotides are TGTGCCAGCAGCAGGGACAGGGAGCTTGATGAAGCTTTCTTT.

This chain joins TRBV5-1 and TRBJ1-4, with a tentative D call TRBD1 (6 bases). The V end was cut by 6 bases, the J end by 9 bases, with 15 bases between. In germline, CDR1 is SGHRS, CDR2 YFSETQ. The CDR3 loop spans 13 amino acids. This CDR3 reads CASNSGTYKKLFF. The CDR3 DNA follows: TGCGCCAGCAATAGCGGGACATATAAAAAACTGTTTTTT.

The V and J genes are TRBV5-5 and TRBJ2-7, with D possibly matching TRBD1 (7 bases). The V end lost 4 bases, the J end lost 9 bases, and 29 bases lay between the germline ends. This CDR3 comprises 17 residues. CDR1 SGHKS and CDR2 YYEKEE come from the germline V gene (reference sequence). CDR3: CASSKAGGTWNESGQYF. The CDR3 DNA is TGTGCCAGCAGCAAGGCAGGGGGGACATGGAACGAAAGCGGGCAGTACTTC.